This T cell receptor beta chain was sequenced during a study of CD8 T cells in Susac syndrome. The authors reverse transcribed roughly 0.5 to 1 ug RNA with random hexamers. Amplification of TCR beta CDR3 was carried out by immunoSEQ multiplex PCR, which covered 54 Vbeta and 13 Jbeta segments. Each CDR3 protein gets one entry after TCRdb re-called the immunoSEQ multiplex PCR reads with MiXCR. The sample has about 70,000 distinct CDR3 sequences, 95% seen once; the top ten hold about 0.26%. CDR1 is LGHDT and CDR2 is YNNKEL in the germline V gene (reference sequence). Trimming stripped 6 bases from V and 0 bases from J, with 3 bases between. This CDR3 comprises 12 residues. Sequencing of TCR beta was undertaken in CD8+ and CD4+ T cells derived from blood.

Sequenced: CD8+ T cells from PBMCs. The receptor was isolated from a human donor in good health. The chain couples TRBV3-1 to TRBJ2-1; D gene unclear. The CDR3 DNA reads as TGTGCCAGCAGTGACTCCTACAATGAGCAGTTCTTC. As protein: CASSDSYNEQFF.